This TCR beta chain was captured by sequencing in a study of technical replicates of blood from a handful of donors. Germline V CDR1 and CDR2: SGHRS, YFSETQ. This CDR3 spans 15 amino acids. Trimming took 3 bases from V and 7 from J; bases not matched to a gene: 4. TCRdb keeps only in-frame clones here, not all; method: immunoSEQ multiplex PCR. This sample has some 80,000 clones, with about 91% found just once. The clonotype comes from a human donor in good health. The J gene is TRBJ2-1, the V gene TRBV5-1; 13 positions agree with TRBD2. The specimen was T cells isolated from PBMCs. The CDR3 region is CASSSTSGGTNEQFF. The CDR3 DNA follows: TGCGCCAGCAGCTCGACTAGCGGGGGGACTAATGAGCAGTTCTTC.